The rows below give T cell receptor beta chains drawn from one sample of a study of T cells in Graves' hyperthyroidism and ophthalmopathy. One entry per CDR3 protein results from TCRdb running MiXCR on the multiplex PCR reads. The table lists fewer than 400,000 distinct CDR3 sequences, roughly 13% of them singletons. Material: blood. The receptor set was obtained from a man aged 50-60 years with Graves' ophthalmopathy. Each CDR3 is given without its conserved first and last residue. The order of the fields is V gene, J gene, CDR3 protein.

TRBV29-1	TRBJ2-7	SVEAGAAYEQY
TRBV25-1	TRBJ2-7	ASSRQGTDEQY
TRBV30	TRBJ1-1	AWRRGRDTEAF
TRBV20-1	TRBJ2-7	SASPQGTEQY
TRBV20-1	TRBJ2-5	SARAGGVGETQY
TRBV2	TRBJ2-4	ASSEDRQLAKNIQY
TRBV7-2	TRBJ2-3	ASSHPGHTQY
TRBV5-5	TRBJ2-4	ASSDTGFINIQY
TRBV2	TRBJ2-5	ASSGGLAGAHETQY
TRBV6-2/TRBV6-3	TRBJ1-4	ASSASGSNDKLF
TRBV29-1	TRBJ1-2	SASGTDDYGYT
TRBV20-1	TRBJ2-1	SARDFQRDSLNEQF
TRBV5-1	TRBJ2-1	ASSFRDRGLHEQF
TRBV27	TRBJ2-5	ASRLHKGEGGETQY
TRBV18	TRBJ2-1	ASSPKDYNEQF
TRBV7-8	TRBJ2-1	ASNTGSRNNEQF
TRBV19	TRBJ2-1	ASSIARTGRNEQF
TRBV6-1	TRBJ2-1	ASSALAGRNEQF
TRBV28	TRBJ2-3	ASSWSGSWTDTQY
TRBV5-1	TRBJ2-7	ASSLVGGPYEQY
TRBV28	TRBJ1-5	ASSKRHLGNQPQH
TRBV12-3/TRBV12-4	TRBJ2-3	ASSLRQNTDTQY
TRBV11-3	TRBJ2-7	ASSTAGQGSYEQY
TRBV29-1	TRBJ2-5	SVSQITSGRAPKTQY
TRBV20-1	TRBJ2-3	SAPDSGRAVDTQY
TRBV28	TRBJ2-2	ASSSQTKNTGELF
TRBV29-1	TRBJ2-5	SVTVQETQY
TRBV24-1	TRBJ2-5	ATSSVGGETQY
TRBV9	TRBJ2-7	ASSVYGESYEQY
TRBV11-1	TRBJ2-1	ASSPDRGDEQF
TRBV5-1	TRBJ2-7	ASSLVGTSGIYEQY
TRBV9	TRBJ2-7	ASSVGTSGETYEQY
TRBV7-2	TRBJ2-2	ASSLPGSRALNTGELF
TRBV20-1	TRBJ1-4	SVREPSEKLF
TRBV2	TRBJ2-7	ASIPPQADTYEQY
TRBV7-8	TRBJ2-1	ASSLRTSGDYNEQF
TRBV2	TRBJ2-1	ASSEQGFNEQF
TRBV11-2	TRBJ2-2	ASSPPRLANGELF
TRBV2	TRBJ2-6	ARRIINSGANVLT
TRBV5-1	TRBJ2-2	ASSLLAGGLNGELF
TRBV5-1	TRBJ2-3	ASSHRGLAGLPDTQY
TRBV27	TRBJ2-3	ASRPLGGTDTQY
TRBV29-1	TRBJ1-3	SVEGTAGNTIY
TRBV4-2	TRBJ2-1	ASSQDRGGEEQF
TRBV6-1	TRBJ2-1	ASTDTMVNEQF